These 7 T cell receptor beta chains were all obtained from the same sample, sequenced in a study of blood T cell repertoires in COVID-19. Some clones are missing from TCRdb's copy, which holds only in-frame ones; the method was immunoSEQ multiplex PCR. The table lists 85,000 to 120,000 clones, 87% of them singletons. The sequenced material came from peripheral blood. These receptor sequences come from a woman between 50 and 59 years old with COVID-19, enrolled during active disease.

The CDR3 is CASSSGQINQPQHF. In DNA, the CDR3 is TGTGCCAGCAGCTCGGGACAGATCAATCAGCCCCAGCATTTT. This rearrangement joins TRBV13 to TRBJ1-5; TRBD1 matches 7 bases. From germline, CDR1 is PRHDT and CDR2 FYEKMQ (reference sequence). The trim removed 4 bases at V and 3 bases at J, leaving 3 bases unmatched. This CDR3 is built from 14 residues.

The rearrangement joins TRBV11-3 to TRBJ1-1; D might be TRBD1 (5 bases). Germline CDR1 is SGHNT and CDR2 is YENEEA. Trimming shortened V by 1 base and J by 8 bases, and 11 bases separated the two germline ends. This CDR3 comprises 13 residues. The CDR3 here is CASSLGERQEAFF. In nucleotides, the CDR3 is TGTGCCAGCAGCTTAGGCGAAAGACAGGAAGCTTTCTTT.

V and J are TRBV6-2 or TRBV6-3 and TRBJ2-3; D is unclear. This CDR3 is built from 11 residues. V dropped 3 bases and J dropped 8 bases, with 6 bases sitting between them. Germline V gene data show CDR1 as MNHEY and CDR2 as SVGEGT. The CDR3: CASSYPGTQYF. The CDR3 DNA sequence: TGTGCCAGCAGTTATCCGGGTACGCAGTATTTT.

The CDR3 DNA reads as TGTGCCAGCAGTGAAGCGGACAGGCGAGGCTACACCTTC. It specifies CASSEADRRGYTF. The V and J genes are TRBV6-1 and TRBJ1-2; TRBD1 matches at 7 bases. Unmatched junction bases numbered 3, after V lost 0 bases and J lost 8 bases. CDR3 size: 13 residues. Germline V lookup: CDR1 MNHNS, CDR2 SASEGT.

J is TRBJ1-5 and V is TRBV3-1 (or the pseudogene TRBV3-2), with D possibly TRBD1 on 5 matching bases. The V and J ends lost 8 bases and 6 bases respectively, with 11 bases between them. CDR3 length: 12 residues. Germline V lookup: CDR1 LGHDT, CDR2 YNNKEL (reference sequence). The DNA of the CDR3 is TGTGCCAGCGGCGACAGAACTCAGCCCCAGCATTTT. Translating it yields CASGDRTQPQHF.

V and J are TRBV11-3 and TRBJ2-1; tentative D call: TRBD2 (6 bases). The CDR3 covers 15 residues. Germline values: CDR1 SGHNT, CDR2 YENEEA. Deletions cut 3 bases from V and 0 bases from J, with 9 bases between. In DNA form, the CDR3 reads TGTGCCAGCAGCTTTGGAGGGAGCTCCTACAATGAGCAGTTCTTC. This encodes CASSFGGSSYNEQFF.

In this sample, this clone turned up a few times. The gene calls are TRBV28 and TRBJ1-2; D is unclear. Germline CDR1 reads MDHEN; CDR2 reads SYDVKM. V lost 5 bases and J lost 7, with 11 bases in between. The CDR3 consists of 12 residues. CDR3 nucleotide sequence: TGTGCCAGCAGTGTCTTCGGGAGTGGCTACACCTTC. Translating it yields CASSVFGSGYTF.